The sequence of this TCR beta chain was determined in a study of post-analysis software for immune sequencing data. At the level of the study: As for disease course, relapsing-remitting, secondary progressive and progressive-relapsing multiple sclerosis were all included. Findings and caveats of the study: There were five TRBV segments more frequent in patients than controls, and TRBV5-6, TRBV5-1 and TRBV20-1 were among them.

Presence of unique molecular identifiers characterized the TCR beta cDNA libraries. Using its own MiXCR run on the PCR reads, TCRdb lists one record per CDR3 protein. The sample holds around 500,000 distinct CDR3 sequences, around 31% seen once. Note on this clonotype: What it binds is not known.

The CDR3 spans 16 residues. V lost 2 bases to trimming and J lost 5 bases; unmatched junction nucleotides: 9. Germline CDR1 SNHLY, CDR2 FYNNEI. V gene TRBV2 combines with J gene TRBJ1-5, with 7 bases matching TRBD1. The source material was blood. This receptor was obtained from a girl aged 2-17 years with multiple sclerosis. CDR3 bases: TGTGCCAGCAGTGAATGGCGGACAGGCCTAGATCAGCCCCAGCATTTT. Its translation: CASSEWRTGLDQPQHF.